This T cell receptor (beta chain) stems from a study of shared clonotypes between healthy human individuals. Investigators spread the genomic DNA of each subset evenly over several immunoSEQ plates. TCRdb's table, derived via immunoSEQ multiplex PCR, lists solely in-frame clones and lacks some. The repertoire includes 500,000 to 700,000 clones, approximately 95% of them detected once, and over 0.1% sits in the top ten. CD45RO negativity and positive selection for CCR7 defined naive CD8 cells, a population that excluded terminally differentiated effector memory CD45RA+ cells. The germline CDR1 and CDR2 sequences are SQVTM and ANQGSEA. The CDR3 runs to 11 residues. V was shortened by 7 bases and J by 12 bases, with 16 bases between the two germline ends.

J is TRBJ2-1 and V is TRBV29-1, with D tentatively TRBD1 (5 bases). The receptor's source is a woman in her twenties or thirties in good health. The sequenced material came from naive CD8+ T cells sorted from blood. In DNA form, the CDR3 reads TGCAGCGCTGACAACGACAGTTGGCAGTTCTTC. Amino acids: CSADNDSWQFF.